Listed here is a single TCR beta chain. Its antigen is unknown. Per-nucleotide qualities are absent, and no much larger clonotype sits a single base away. The record originates from a study of T cells in tuberculosis (dated by TCRdb to 2016 to 2018). At the level of the whole study: The study combined CD1B tetramers and high-throughput TCR immunosequencing to characterize T cells specific for the mycobacterial lipid antigen glucose monomycolate (GMM). A South African clinical cohort compared IGRA-negative adolescents, IGRA-positive adolescents with latent tuberculosis and adults with active tuberculosis, about ten per group. PBMC from patients with active tuberculosis were archived either before the start of standard anti-tuberculosis treatment or within 7 days of starting that treatment. Broader findings and caveats from the paper: Shorter CDR3-alpha lengths in active tuberculosis patients partly drove the smaller NN-distances, and the TCR-beta difference was not statistically significant. Clinical samples were selected based on the availability of cryopreserved specimens, with adults included as active tuberculosis cases and adolescents included as controls. Compared with IGRA-negative controls, TCR-alpha repertoires from active tuberculosis had smaller mean NN-distances to GMM-specific TCRs, which suggests clonal expansion of these TCRs. With the diverse GMM-specific repertoire as input, a classifier achieved around 90% accuracy (AUROC about 0.93), whereas GEM motif frequencies as input gave around 70% accuracy.

CDR1 and CDR2 (LNHNV, YYDKDF) derive from the germline V gene (reference sequence). The CDR3 goes from the cysteine to the phenylalanine over 12 residues. The sequence is cut down to CDR3 DNA, 36 bases in frame from base 1. Cut back by 3 bases and 4 bases, the V and J ends lie 6 bases apart. The sample's time point label is to be understood as: new active TB diagnosis, blood taken before or within 7 days of starting treatment. Active tuberculosis patients were HIV-seronegative South African adults aged 18 years or older with a new diagnosis. Confirmation of active tuberculosis was based on positive sputum smear microscopy and/or a positive M. tuberculosis culture. Immunosequencing was performed on unsorted cryopreserved PBMC, with 75,000 to 100,000 T cells per clinical donor covered on average. The immunoSEQ multiplex PCR assay was used to generate TCR libraries, with TCR-beta and/or TCR-alpha/delta assays applied to each sample. The amplified TCR libraries were sequenced using the Illumina high-throughput platform. In the original analysis: Clustering and dimensionality reduction relied on pairwise TCRdist distances among GMM-specific receptors from T cells that were either sorted ex vivo or expanded in vitro. The score assigned to each clinical repertoire was mean NN-distance, meaning the average TCRdist to the nearest 10% of tetramer-positive reference sequences. GEM TCR motif frequency was calculated as the fraction of unique TCRs that matched known GEM sequences in V/J usage and CDR3 length. Active tuberculosis was classified by linear discriminant analysis with leave-one-out cross-validation, implemented in scikit-learn. TCRdb took this table from immuneACCESS and kept in-frame rearrangements with V and J called. Such tables lack part of the clones; where checked against another copy, unresolved V genes explain under half of the gap, and the rest is unexplained. Clone size and V and J calls were adopted from that table, with D and trimming inferred from the DNA. The sample yields tens of thousands of clones; about 90% were counted once. Approximately 7% of the sample lies in the top ten.

The sequenced sample was PBMCs, obtained at tuberculosis diagnosis. The clonotype originates from an adult with tuberculosis. Some clones in this sample may be carry-over from other donors' samples. In this chain, TRBV15 is recombined with TRBJ2-5; no D gene can be assigned with confidence. For the CDR3, the sequence is CATSRPGETQYF. The nucleotide sequence is given as TGTGCCACCAGCAGGCCGGGAGAGACCCAGTACTTC.